These 30 T cell receptor beta chains share one sample of origin, sequenced in a study of T cells in Graves' hyperthyroidism and ophthalmopathy. Authors of the study amplified TCR beta CDR3 regions from RNA transcripts. Researchers ran a first-round RT-PCR on the TCR CDR3 using the HTBI primer set. TCRdb recomputed calls from the multiplex PCR reads with MiXCR, one row per CDR3 protein. The sample lists more than 500,000 distinct CDR3 sequences; 11% to 15% were seen once. Sequencing was performed on blood. Receptors originate from a woman in her thirties or forties with Graves' hyperthyroidism.

The chain carries TRBV20-1 and TRBJ1-3; D might be TRBD1 (6 bases). The CDR3 has 15 residues. The V end was cut by 0 bases, the J end by 2 bases, with 11 bases between. Germline CDR1 DFQATT, CDR2 SNEGSKA (reference sequence). The DNA of the CDR3 is TGCAGTGCTAGAGACAGGGGATGGGCTGGAAACACCATATATTTT. It yields the protein CSARDRGWAGNTIYF.

Ten or more counts support this clonotype. V gene TRBV6-5 combines with J gene TRBJ1-6, with D tentatively TRBD1 (5 bases). Germline V gene sequence: CDR1 MNHEY, CDR2 SVGAGI. CDR3 size: 15 residues. Trimming left V 2 bases short and J 9 bases short, with 14 bases between. The CDR3 protein is CASSYRGVGGSPLHF. In DNA, the CDR3 is TGTGCCAGCAGTTACCGGGGGGTAGGCGGTTCACCCCTCCACTTT.

In DNA, the CDR3 is TGTGCCAGCACCGGACAGGGGAGCTCTGGGGCCAACGTCCTGACTTTC. Encoded protein: CASTGQGSSGANVLTF. This rearrangement joins TRBV6-2 or TRBV6-3 to TRBJ2-6; 9 nucleotides match TRBD1. Per the germline V gene, CDR1 is MNHEY and CDR2 is SVGEGT. The CDR3 totals 16 residues. V lost 7 bases and J lost 0; bases outside the gene matches: 4.

There are many counts of this clonotype. The genes are TRBV12-3 or TRBV12-4 and TRBJ1-5; TRBD1 is a possible D gene (5 bases). The CDR3 has 15 residues. V lost 6 bases, J lost 4 bases, and 16 bases lay in between. The CDR3 DNA reads TGTGCCAGCAGACGGGACCCAAACCCGAATCAGCCCCAGCATTTT. As protein: CASRRDPNPNQPQHF.

This clonotype came up many times. CDR3 residues: CASSLGGQGDSEAFF. The CDR3, as DNA: TGTGCCAGCAGTTTAGGGGGACAGGGGGACTCTGAAGCTTTCTTT. This chain joins TRBV28 and TRBJ1-1; 11 nucleotides agree with TRBD1. V dropped 2 bases and J dropped 6; count of bases not matched to a gene: 5. This CDR3 is 15 amino acids long. CDR1 and CDR2 (germline): MDHEN, SYDVKM.

The chain links TRBV20-1 to TRBJ1-3; D not resolved. The CDR3 length is 15 residues. Trimming cost V 0 bases and J 0 bases, with 9 bases left between them. Germline CDR1 and CDR2: DFQATT and SNEGSKA (reference sequence). CDR3 in DNA: TGCAGTGCTAGAGATGGTCAAGTCTCTGGAAACACCATATATTTT. Amino acids: CSARDGQVSGNTIYF.

This clonotype has a count of ten or more. The DNA for the CDR3 is TGCGCCAGCAGCTTGGGGGACAGGGGACATGAGCAGTTCTTC. It is translated as CASSLGDRGHEQFF. The chain combines TRBV5-1 with TRBJ2-1; 10 bases align to TRBD1. The CDR3 runs to 14 residues. V dropped 0 bases and J dropped 8; count of bases not matched to a gene: 2. Germline CDR1 is SGHRS and CDR2 is YFSETQ.

This clonotype was detected ten times or more. The rearrangement uses TRBV19 and TRBJ2-5; possibly TRBD1 for D (6 bases). V shed 5 bases and J shed 5 bases, with 21 bases lying between them. The CDR3 is made up of 16 amino acids. Germline V gene sequence: CDR1 LNHDA, CDR2 SQIVND (reference sequence). The CDR3 loop reads CASSAPGHLIGETQYF. The CDR3 region has the DNA TGTGCCAGTAGTGCTCCGGGACACCTCATAGGGGAGACCCAGTACTTC.

This clonotype was picked up many times. J is TRBJ2-7 and V is TRBV27; weak D call: TRBD2 (6 bases). The germline gives CDR1 MNHEY, CDR2 SMNVEV (reference sequence). CDR3 size: 17 residues. V lost 6 bases and J lost 2, with 23 bases in between. CDR3 DNA sequence: TGTGCCAGCAGCCAAACCGGTCCCGGGACTGGAGCCTACGAGCAGTACTTC. Translated: CASSQTGPGTGAYEQYF.

The sample holds many counts of this clonotype. This chain connects TRBV7-2 to TRBJ2-3, with D possibly being TRBD1 (5 bases). CDR3 length: 16 amino acids. V was shortened by 3 bases and J by 6 bases, with 19 bases between the two germline ends. CDR1 and CDR2 from the germline V gene are SGHTA and FQGNSA. The CDR3 DNA sequence: TGTGCCAGCAGCTTCTCAGGGAATTTGGTTGCCGATACGCAGTATTTT. Its translation is CASSFSGNLVADTQYF.

The J gene is TRBJ1-1, the V gene TRBV19; no clear D. CDR1 and CDR2 (germline): LNHDA, SQIVND (reference sequence). The CDR3 is made up of 14 amino acids. Trimming removed 0 bases from V and 3 bases from J, with 8 bases in between. In nucleotides, the CDR3 is TGTGCCAGTAGTATAGATCTTTCGGACACTGAAGCTTTCTTT. This encodes CASSIDLSDTEAFF.

This chain connects TRBV3-1 to TRBJ1-5; D not resolved. The CDR3 is made up of 15 amino acids. The V end was cut by 0 bases, the J end by 0 bases, with 6 bases between. Germline V gene data show CDR1 as LGHDT and CDR2 as YNNKEL (reference sequence). CDR3 in DNA: TGTGCCAGCAGCCAAGAGCCGGCTAGCAATCAGCCCCAGCATTTT. The encoded protein is CASSQEPASNQPQHF.

The sample holds a few counts of this clonotype. The chain employs TRBV7-2 and TRBJ2-7; 12 bases match TRBD2. CDR3 length: 15 residues. Germline lookup yields CDR1 SGHTA and CDR2 FQGNSA. J gave up 4 bases and V 2 bases, and 3 bases lay outside the gene matches. CDR3 amino acids: CASSLQTSGSYEQYF. The CDR3, as DNA: TGTGCCAGCAGCTTACAGACTAGCGGGAGTTACGAGCAGTACTTC.

V is TRBV11-2 and J is TRBJ2-3; 12 bases are a match to TRBD2. Per the germline V gene, CDR1 is SGHAT and CDR2 is FQNNGV. The CDR3 totals 17 residues. Trimming removed 5 bases from V and 2 bases from J; junction bases left unmatched: 8. CDR3 nucleotide sequence: TGTGCCAGCAGCCCACTAGCGGGAGGTCCCCACACAGATACGCAGTATTTT. It is translated as CASSPLAGGPHTDTQYF.

This clonotype showed up just a few times. The gene calls are TRBV12-3 or TRBV12-4 and TRBJ2-5; D is possibly TRBD2 (6 bases). The CDR3 consists of 19 residues. V was pared by 7 bases and J by 2 bases, with 29 bases between. The CDR3 spells CASTSIWEVGIRTQETQYF. The CDR3 DNA reads as TGTGCCAGCACTTCCATATGGGAGGTAGGGATAAGAACGCAAGAGACCCAGTACTTC.

Of note for this clonotype: This may be a read error, as it is one base from a much larger clone. This chain connects TRBV13 to TRBJ1-1; possibly TRBD1 for D (6 bases). The CDR3 is made up of 16 amino acids. Germline V gene data show CDR1 as PRHDT and CDR2 as FYEKMQ (reference sequence). The CDR3 coding sequence is TGTGCCAGCGGCTTAGGCCGTCGGGGGGGCTCCCTTGAAGCTTTCTTT. The encoded protein is CASGLGRRGGSLEAFF. Full variable domain (rest looked up from reference TRBV13 and TRBJ1-1): AAGVIQSPRHLIKEKRETATLKCYPIPRHDTVYWYQQGPGQDPQFLISFYEKMQSDKGSIPDRFSAQQFSDYHSELNMSSLELGDSALYFCASGLGRRGGSLEAFFGQGTRLTVV.

In its sample, this clonotype was seen many times. The J gene is TRBJ2-7, the V gene TRBV20-1; 10 positions match TRBD2. The CDR3 covers 15 residues. The V gene end was trimmed by 0 bases and the J gene end by 2 bases; junction bases not matched to a gene: 4. Germline V gene data show CDR1 as DFQATT and CDR2 as SNEGSKA (reference sequence). Here the CDR3 DNA reads TGCAGTGCTAGAGATGGGACTAGCGTTACCTACGAGCAGTACTTC. Its translation: CSARDGTSVTYEQYF.

The chain combines TRBV19 with TRBJ2-5; D may match TRBD1 or TRBD2 (7 bases each). Trimming took 4 bases from V and 3 from J, leaving 18 bases between them. This CDR3 spans 16 amino acids. Germline V gene data show CDR1 as LNHDA and CDR2 as SQIVND (reference sequence). The CDR3 nucleotides are TGTGCCAGTAGTAAACACAGGGGAGGGGGAGAAGAGACCCAGTACTTC. Translated: CASSKHRGGGEETQYF.

This chain joins TRBV7-2 and TRBJ2-5; tentatively, D is TRBD2 (6 bases). V was trimmed by 1 base and J by 1 base, leaving 10 bases between them. Per the germline V gene, CDR1 is SGHTA and CDR2 is FQGNSA. The CDR3 is 15 amino acids. The CDR3 protein is CASSLGASAQETQYF. The DNA for the CDR3 is TGTGCCAGCAGCTTAGGGGCTAGCGCCCAAGAGACCCAGTACTTC.

This clonotype was observed a handful of times. The chain uses TRBV30 and TRBJ1-6; D uncertain. This CDR3 is 14 amino acids long. The germline V gene encodes CDR1 GTSNPN and CDR2 SVGIG (reference sequence). Trimming took 4 bases from V and 3 from J, leaving 10 bases between them. DNA for the CDR3: TGTGCCTGGATGGAAGGCCTCTATAATTCACCCCTCCACTTT. As protein: CAWMEGLYNSPLHF.

This clonotype was seen only a few times. The CDR3 DNA follows: TGCGCCAGCAGCTTGTCGGGTGATATCTCTGGAAACACCATATATTTT. Residues: CASSLSGDISGNTIYF. The V call is TRBV5-1, the J call TRBJ1-3; D call uncertain. V was shortened by 1 base and J by 0 bases, with 11 bases between the two germline ends. CDR3 length: 16 amino acids. Germline assignment: CDR1 SGHRS and CDR2 YFSETQ.

The rearrangement uses TRBV7-9 and TRBJ2-2; D unresolved. There are 13 residues in the CDR3. The germline gives CDR1 SEHNR, CDR2 FQNEAQ (reference sequence). Between the trimmed V and J ends, which lost 3 bases and 5 bases, there was a span of 7 bases. Here the CDR3 reads CASSFVKTGELFF. CDR3 nucleotides: TGTGCCAGCAGCTTCGTCAAAACCGGGGAGCTGTTTTTT.

This clonotype was seen repeatedly, ten times or more. The V gene is TRBV6-1, the J gene TRBJ2-3; D might be TRBD2 (6 bases). Germline values: CDR1 MNHNS, CDR2 SASEGT. The V end was cut by 9 bases, the J end by 0 bases, with 16 bases between. This CDR3 has 15 amino acids. CDR3 protein: CASNRAGASTDTQYF. DNA of the CDR3: TGTGCCAGTAATAGAGCGGGCGCTAGCACAGATACGCAGTATTTT.

A note on this clonotype: Being one base from a much bigger clone, this may be a read error. The rearrangement links TRBV27 to TRBJ2-7; D remains unclear. V lost 2 bases and J 7 bases, leaving 24 bases between the germline ends. The CDR3 spans 17 residues. Looked up from germline, CDR1 is MNHEY and CDR2 is SMNVEV (reference sequence). CDR3 nucleotide sequence: TGTGCCAGCAGTTTAAGGAATAGGCGGCAGGCATTGGATGAGCAGTACTTC. Protein product: CASSLRNRRQALDEQYF.

This clonotype was recorded many times. This chain links TRBV12-3 or TRBV12-4 with TRBJ1-5, with D possibly being TRBD1 (5 bases). V lost 2 bases and J 5 bases, leaving 10 bases between the germline ends. The CDR3 loop spans 14 amino acids. Written as DNA, the CDR3 is TGTGCCAGCAGTTTACGGAGGGGAGATCAGCCCCAGCATTTT. It specifies CASSLRRGDQPQHF.

The table lists this clonotype with many counts. The chain links TRBV3-1 to TRBJ1-1; TRBD1 is a possible D gene (6 bases). The germline gives CDR1 LGHDT, CDR2 YNNKEL (reference sequence). The V and J ends lost 3 bases and 1 base respectively, with 15 bases between them. This CDR3 is 16 amino acids long. Here the CDR3 DNA reads TGTGCCAGCAGCCACGATATACCGGGACAGAACACTGAAGCTTTCTTT. Encoded protein: CASSHDIPGQNTEAFF.

The chain is built from TRBV28 and TRBJ2-7, with D maybe TRBD1 (5 bases). Germline V gives CDR1 MDHEN, CDR2 SYDVKM. This CDR3 spans 13 amino acids. V shed 6 bases and J shed 2 bases, with 11 bases lying between them. The CDR3 DNA follows: TGTGCCAGCAGGAACGGACATCCCTACGAGCAGTACTTC. Translated, it gives CASRNGHPYEQYF.

This clonotype came up many times. This chain uses TRBV12-3 or TRBV12-4 with TRBJ2-1; D ambiguous. CDR3 length: 13 residues. V gave up 2 bases and J gave up 5 bases, with 7 bases separating them. Here the CDR3 reads CASSLWGNNEQFF. The CDR3 DNA follows: TGTGCCAGCAGTTTATGGGGTAACAATGAGCAGTTCTTC.

This clonotype was counted at least ten times. This chain joins TRBV18 and TRBJ2-5; 9 positions match TRBD1. Germline assignment: CDR1 KGHSH and CDR2 LQKENI. CDR3 length: 15 amino acids. The junction had 3 bases not matched to a gene; V was cut back by 2 bases and J by 2 bases. CDR3 coding DNA: TGTGCCAGCTCACCAGGACAGGGGTATCAAGAGACCCAGTACTTC. Protein: CASSPGQGYQETQYF.

This clonotype appeared many times. The chain joins TRBV2 to TRBJ1-2; TRBD1 might be the D (6 bases). The CDR3 loop spans 15 amino acids. The germline CDR1 and CDR2 sequences are SNHLY and FYNNEI. V lost 0 bases and J 3 bases, leaving 11 bases between the germline ends. The chain's CDR3 is CASSEAQGLYYGYTF. The DNA for the CDR3 is TGTGCCAGCAGTGAAGCGCAGGGGCTGTACTATGGCTACACCTTC.